The clone carrying this T cell receptor (beta chain) was observed a few times. The data were taken from a study of patients and donors after allogeneic stem cell transplantation. TCRdb reprocessed the RT-PCR reads with MiXCR, giving one entry per CDR3 protein. The top ten clones hold 7.2% of a sample with over 350,000 distinct CDR3 sequences, roughly 17% of them seen once. Germline V gene lookup returns CDR1 KGHDR and CDR2 SFDVKD. There are 13 residues in the CDR3. The germline V and J ends were trimmed by 9 bases and 7 bases, with 15 bases remaining between them. This sequence joins TRBV24-1 and TRBJ2-1; maybe TRBD1 (6 bases). The material sequenced was blood, either unsorted or a sorted T cell fraction (not recorded which). The clonotype comes from a human donor who was either an allogeneic HSCT recipient or a stem cell or donor lymphocyte infusion donor (not recorded which). It is not recorded whose cells these are; they may come from a transplant donor. In nucleotides, the CDR3 is TGTGCCACCCAGGGGCCGTATAAGAATGAGCAGTTCTTC. Its protein product is CATQGPYKNEQFF.